The text below deals with one T cell receptor (beta chain). Its target is not known. One end of the junction varies from germline; a read error may be responsible. This entry belongs to a study of OX40 agonist ivuxolimab in advanced cancers. Study results and caveats: The study observed clonal expansion of CD4+ and CD8+ blood T cells by week 6 at 0.1 to 3.0 mg/kg. Which antigen the expanded peripheral T cells recognized is unknown.

The CDR3 contains 14 residues. Germline V gene lookup returns CDR1 SGHRS and CDR2 YFSETQ. The assay was immunoSEQ multiplex PCR, and TCRdb's table has in-frame clones only and misses some. The table lists around 68,000 clones, roughly 86% of them singletons. The genes are TRBV5-1 and TRBJ1-4, with TRBD1 identical over 8 bases. The sample in question was CD4+ or CD8+ T cells sorted from blood, obtained in a trial of the OX40 agonist ivuxolimab. This clonotype was obtained from an adult with an advanced solid tumor such as melanoma, head and neck, liver or kidney cancer. The CDR3, as DNA: TGCGCCAGCAGGTTGGGACAGGCGGGGGAAAAACTGTTTTTT. Amino acid sequence: CASRLGQAGEKLFF. The whole variable domain, filled in from reference TRBV5-1 and TRBJ1-4, reads KAGVTQTPRYLIKTRGQQVTLSCSPISGHRSVSWYQQTPGQGLQFLFEYFSETQRNKGNFPGRFSGRQFSNSRSEMNVSTLELGDSALYLCASRLGQAGEKLFFGSGTQLSVL.